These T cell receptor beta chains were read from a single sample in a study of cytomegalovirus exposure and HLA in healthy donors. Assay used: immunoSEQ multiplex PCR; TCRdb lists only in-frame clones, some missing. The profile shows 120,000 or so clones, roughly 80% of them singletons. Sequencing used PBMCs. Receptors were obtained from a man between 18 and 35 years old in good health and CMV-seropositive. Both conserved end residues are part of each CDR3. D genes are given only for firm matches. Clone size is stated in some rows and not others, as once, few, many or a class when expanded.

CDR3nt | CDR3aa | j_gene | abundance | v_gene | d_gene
TGTGCCAGCAGCTTAGCGCAAGACAGGAAGACCCAGTACTTC | CASSLAQDRKTQYF | TRBJ2-5 | . | TRBV7-2 | .
TGTGCCAGCAGGGGAACCCGGGACAGGGCCAACGTCCTGACTTTC | CASRGTRDRANVLTF | TRBJ2-6 | once | TRBV27 | .
TGTGCCAGCAGCTTTTTACACCCCAGGGGGTGGGCAGGGAGCTATGGCTACACCTTC | CASSFLHPRGWAGSYGYTF | TRBJ1-2 | few | TRBV7-9 | TRBD1
TGTGCCAGCAGCATGGGACAGGGGGCAGAAAACGAGCAGTACTTC | CASSMGQGAENEQYF | TRBJ2-7 | . | TRBV7-9 | TRBD1
TGTGCCAGCACCCTACAGTGGACCTACGAGCAGTACTTC | CASTLQWTYEQYF | TRBJ2-7 | . | TRBV6-1 | .
TGCGCCAGCAGTTATAGCGGGACAGGGGGCTACGAGCAGTACTTC | CASSYSGTGGYEQYF | TRBJ2-7 | . | TRBV5-1 | TRBD1
TGCGCCAGTAAGAGACAGGGGTTGAACACTGAAGCTTTCTTT | CASKRQGLNTEAFF | TRBJ1-1 | . | TRBV5-1 | TRBD1
TGTGCCAGCAGCTTCGGAACAGGGGACACCGGGGAGCTGTTTTTT | CASSFGTGDTGELFF | TRBJ2-2 | . | TRBV13 | TRBD1
TGCAGCGTTAAGACAGTCCTAAACACTGAAGCTTTCTTT | CSVKTVLNTEAFF | TRBJ1-1 | . | TRBV29-1 | .
TGCGCCAGCAGCTTAGGGGGAGTGAACACCGGGGAGCTGTTTTTT | CASSLGGVNTGELFF | TRBJ2-2 | few | TRBV5-1 | .
TGTGCCAGCAGCTTGGCCGGGGGGCTAAGCACAGATACGCAGTATTTT | CASSLAGGLSTDTQYF | TRBJ2-3 | . | TRBV5-6 | .
TGTGCCAGCTCACCGGGACAGGGACGTAACACTGAAGCTTTCTTT | CASSPGQGRNTEAFF | TRBJ1-1 | . | TRBV18 | TRBD1
TGTGCCAGCAGCTTGGGGGGGCCCTCACCCCTCCACTTT | CASSLGGPSPLHF | TRBJ1-6 | . | TRBV5-6 | .
TGTGCCAGCAGCGCCCGGACTGGCCCCGGGGAGCTGTTTTTT | CASSARTGPGELFF | TRBJ2-2 | once | TRBV9 | .
TGCGCCAGCAGCCAAGCACGGGACAGGGGCTTTGGGGGTGCGGGGGCCAACGTCCTGACTTTC | CASSQARDRGFGGAGANVLTF | TRBJ2-6 | . | TRBV4-3 | TRBD1
TGTGCCAGCAGCTTAGAAAGCCAGCGGGGAGACATTCAGTACTTC | CASSLESQRGDIQYF | TRBJ2-4 | . | TRBV7-2 | TRBD2
TGTGCCAGTGCTGGACAGACCAGGGGCGAGCAGTACTTC | CASAGQTRGEQYF | TRBJ2-7 | . | TRBV19 | .
TGTGCCAGCTTATGGTACAGGGGGCATAATTCACCCCTCCACTTT | CASLWYRGHNSPLHF | TRBJ1-6 | . | TRBV6-5 | TRBD1
TGTGCCTGGAATCGGGGGGCTGGAAACACCATATATTTT | CAWNRGAGNTIYF | TRBJ1-3 | . | TRBV30 | .
TGTGCCAGCAGTTACGGGGGCGCGAACAATCAGCCCCAGCATTTT | CASSYGGANNQPQHF | TRBJ1-5 | . | TRBV6-5 | .
TGTGCCACCAGCAGGGCCTACAGCCAAACCTACGAGCAGTACTTC | CATSRAYSQTYEQYF | TRBJ2-7 | . | TRBV15 | .
TGTGCCAGCAGCTTGGGTGGAGGGCTGCACTATGGCTACACCTTC | CASSLGGGLHYGYTF | TRBJ1-2 | . | TRBV7-2 | .
TGTGCCAGTAGTATAGATCGTTGGGCAGGTAGCTCCTACAATGAGCAGTTCTTC | CASSIDRWAGSSYNEQFF | TRBJ2-1 | . | TRBV19 | .
TGTGCCAGCTCACCGGAGGCCTTTAATTCACCCCTCCACTTT | CASSPEAFNSPLHF | TRBJ1-6 | . | TRBV18 | .
TGTGCCAGCAGCTTTACAGCTAGCGCGAGCACCGGGGAGCTGTTTTTT | CASSFTASASTGELFF | TRBJ2-2 | . | TRBV13 | .
TGTGCCAGCAGTGGGGGGTTGGCAGGGGGCGAAGGCTACACCTTC | CASSGGLAGGEGYTF | TRBJ1-2 | once | TRBV25-1 | TRBD1
TGCGCCAGCAGCCAAGTCTCGGGGTTGGCTCAGCCCCAGCATTTT | CASSQVSGLAQPQHF | TRBJ1-5 | . | TRBV4-1 | .
TGCGCCAGCAGCGCAGACAGCTCCAAAAACATTCAGTACTTC | CASSADSSKNIQYF | TRBJ2-4 | . | TRBV5-1 | .
TGCGCCAGCAGCGCTACGAACGATCAGCCCCAGCATTTT | CASSATNDQPQHF | TRBJ1-5 | . | TRBV10-2 | .
TGTGCCAGCAGTCCCCAAGGCGGTGCGAACACCGGGGAGCTGTTTTTT | CASSPQGGANTGELFF | TRBJ2-2 | . | TRBV4-2 | .
TGTGCCAGCAGCTTAGATCGGGTCCGAGGGACAGGGGTAAACAATGAGCAGTTCTTC | CASSLDRVRGTGVNNEQFF | TRBJ2-1 | . | TRBV11-2 | TRBD1
TGTGCCAGCAGCGCGGCGGCGGGGGGTGGGCAATTCTTC | CASSAAAGGGQFF | TRBJ2-1 | . | TRBV6-1 | TRBD2
TGTGCCAGTACAAACCGGTTTTTTATCACTGAAGCTTTCTTT | CASTNRFFITEAFF | TRBJ1-1 | . | TRBV19 | .
TGTGCCAGCAGTGAACTAAGCGGATACACAGATACGCAGTATTTT | CASSELSGYTDTQYF | TRBJ2-3 | . | TRBV25-1 | .
TGCGCCAGCAGCCAAGGCGGGGCGTGGGTTGGGTATAATTCACCCCTCCACTTT | CASSQGGAWVGYNSPLHF | TRBJ1-6 | . | TRBV4-1 | .
TGCGCCAGCAGTTTCTCCCCAGGGTCACCCCTCCACTTT | CASSFSPGSPLHF | TRBJ1-6 | . | TRBV5-1 | .
TGTGCCAGCAGCGTTTCACAGGGAAACACTGAAGCTTTCTTT | CASSVSQGNTEAFF | TRBJ1-1 | . | TRBV7-6 | .
TGTGCCAGCTTGGCTAGCCCGGGCTCCTACGAGCAGTACTTC | CASLASPGSYEQYF | TRBJ2-7 | . | TRBV27 | .
TGCGCCAGCAGCTTGGTAGACAGGGTTCAATCTGAAGCTTTCTTT | CASSLVDRVQSEAFF | TRBJ1-1 | . | TRBV5-1 | TRBD1
TGTGCCAGCAGCTTAACAGGTGGCGGATTGGTGACCCAGTACTTC | CASSLTGGGLVTQYF | TRBJ2-5 | . | TRBV5-4 | .
TGTGCCAGCGTACGGACAGCAACTAATGAAAAACTGTTTTTT | CASVRTATNEKLFF | TRBJ1-4 | . | TRBV6-1 | .
TGTGCCAGCAGCCCGGGAGGGGGCCCCCGAGAGACCCAGTACTTC | CASSPGGGPRETQYF | TRBJ2-5 | . | TRBV7-2 | .
TGTGCCATCAGTGAGTACAGGGGGGATCAGCCCCAGCATTTT | CAISEYRGDQPQHF | TRBJ1-5 | . | TRBV10-3 | TRBD1
TGCGCCAGCAGCTTGTCCCTACTGTCCTCTGGAAACACCATATATTTT | CASSLSLLSSGNTIYF | TRBJ1-3 | . | TRBV5-1 | .
TGTGCCAGCAATTTTGGTGTGACAGGGTCTTCAGAGACCCAGTACTTC | CASNFGVTGSSETQYF | TRBJ2-5 | . | TRBV9 | TRBD1
TGTGCCAGTACCTTGGACACTGGAAACACCATATATTTT | CASTLDTGNTIYF | TRBJ1-3 | . | TRBV19 | .
TGTGCCAGCAGCTTAGCCCTGGGGGGAGCCGAAGCTTTCTTT | CASSLALGGAEAFF | TRBJ1-1 | . | TRBV7-8 | .
TGTGCCAGCAGCACACATCGGGGGGCCAACACCGGGGAGCTGTTTTTT | CASSTHRGANTGELFF | TRBJ2-2 | . | TRBV11-3 | .
TGTGCCAGCAGCTTAGGGCCCCATTTTCCAGGGAGCACAGATACGCAGTATTTT | CASSLGPHFPGSTDTQYF | TRBJ2-3 | . | TRBV7-9 | .
TGTGCCAGCAGCCCGGAGGGCCCGAGCACAGATACGCAGTATTTT | CASSPEGPSTDTQYF | TRBJ2-3 | . | TRBV5-8 | .
TGTGCCAGCAGCGTGCAGGGTCCTGGAAACACCATATATTTT | CASSVQGPGNTIYF | TRBJ1-3 | . | TRBV9 | .
TGTGCCAGCACAACGGGAGGGTACACAGATACGCAGTATTTT | CASTTGGYTDTQYF | TRBJ2-3 | . | TRBV6-6 | TRBD2
TGTGCCAGCAGCTTAAATCCGCAGTTGAACACTGAAGCTTTCTTT | CASSLNPQLNTEAFF | TRBJ1-1 | few | TRBV7-9 | .
TGTGCCAGCAGCCTAATAGGGACACCGAATGAAAAACTGTTTTTT | CASSLIGTPNEKLFF | TRBJ1-4 | . | TRBV28 | .
TGTGCCAGCAGCACAGGGGTCGCCGGAAACACCATATATTTT | CASSTGVAGNTIYF | TRBJ1-3 | few | TRBV25-1 | TRBD1